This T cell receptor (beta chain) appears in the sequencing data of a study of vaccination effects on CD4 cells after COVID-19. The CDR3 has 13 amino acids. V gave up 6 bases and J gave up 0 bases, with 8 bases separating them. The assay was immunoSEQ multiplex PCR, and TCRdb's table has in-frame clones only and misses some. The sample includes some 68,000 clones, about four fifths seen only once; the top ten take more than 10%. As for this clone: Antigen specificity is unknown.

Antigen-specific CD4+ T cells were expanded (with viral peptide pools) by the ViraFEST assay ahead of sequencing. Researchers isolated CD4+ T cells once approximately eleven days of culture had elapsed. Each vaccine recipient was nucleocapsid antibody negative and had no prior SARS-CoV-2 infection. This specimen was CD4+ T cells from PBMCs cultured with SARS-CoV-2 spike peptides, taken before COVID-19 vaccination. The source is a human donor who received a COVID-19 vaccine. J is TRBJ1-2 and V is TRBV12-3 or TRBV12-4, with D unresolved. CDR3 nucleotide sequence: TGTGCCAGCAGCCCTACAACTAACTATGGCTACACCTTC. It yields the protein CASSPTTNYGYTF.